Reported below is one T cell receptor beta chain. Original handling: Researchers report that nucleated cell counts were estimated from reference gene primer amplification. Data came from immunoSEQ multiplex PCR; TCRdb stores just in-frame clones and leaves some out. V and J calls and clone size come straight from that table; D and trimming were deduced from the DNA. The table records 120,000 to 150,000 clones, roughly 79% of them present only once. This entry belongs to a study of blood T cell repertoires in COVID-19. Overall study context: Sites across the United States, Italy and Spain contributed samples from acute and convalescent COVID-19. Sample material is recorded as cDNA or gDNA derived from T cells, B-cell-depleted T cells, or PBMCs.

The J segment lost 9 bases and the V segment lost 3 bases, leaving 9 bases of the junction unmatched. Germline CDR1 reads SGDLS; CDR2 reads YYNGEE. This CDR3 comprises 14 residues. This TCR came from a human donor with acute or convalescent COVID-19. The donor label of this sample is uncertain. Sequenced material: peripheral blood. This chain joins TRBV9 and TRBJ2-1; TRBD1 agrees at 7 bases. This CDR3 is CASSDQDRYGEQFF. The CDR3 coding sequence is TGTGCCAGCAGCGATCAGGACAGGTATGGTGAGCAGTTCTTC.